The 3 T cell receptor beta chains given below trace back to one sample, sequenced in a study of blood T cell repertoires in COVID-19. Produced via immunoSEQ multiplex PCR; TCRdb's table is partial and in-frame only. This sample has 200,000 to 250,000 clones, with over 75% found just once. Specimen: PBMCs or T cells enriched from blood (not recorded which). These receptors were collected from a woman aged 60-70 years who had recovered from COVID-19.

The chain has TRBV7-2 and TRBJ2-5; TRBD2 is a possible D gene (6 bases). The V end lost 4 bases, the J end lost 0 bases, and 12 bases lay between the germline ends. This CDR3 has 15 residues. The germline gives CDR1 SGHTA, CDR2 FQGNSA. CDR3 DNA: TGTGCCAGCAGCTCAGGGACTTGGTACCAAGAGACCCAGTACTTC. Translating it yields CASSSGTWYQETQYF.

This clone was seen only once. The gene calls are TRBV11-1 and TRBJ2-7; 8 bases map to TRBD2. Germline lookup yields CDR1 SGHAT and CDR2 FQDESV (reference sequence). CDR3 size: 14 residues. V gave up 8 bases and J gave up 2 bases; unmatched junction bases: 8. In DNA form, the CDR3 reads TGTGCCAGCGGCCCGGGAGGGTCTCCCTACGAGCAGTACTTC. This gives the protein CASGPGGSPYEQYF.

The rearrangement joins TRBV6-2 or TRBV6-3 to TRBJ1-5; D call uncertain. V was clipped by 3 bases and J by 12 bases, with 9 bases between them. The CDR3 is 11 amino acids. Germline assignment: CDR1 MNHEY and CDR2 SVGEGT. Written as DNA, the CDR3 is TGTGCCAGCAGTTATGCGGTGGTCCAGCATTTT. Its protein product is CASSYAVVQHF.